Following are 29 T cell receptor beta chains from one sample sequenced in a study of shared clonotypes between healthy human individuals. The naive CD8 subset, CD45RO-negative cells positively selected for CCR7, excluded terminally differentiated effector memory CD45RA+ cells. Method: immunoSEQ multiplex PCR; TCRdb's copy keeps in-frame clones and lacks some. The repertoire consists of some 2,000,000 clones, with approximately 94% occurring once and the leading ten covering roughly 1.1%. Sequencing input: naive CD8+ T cells sorted from blood. These receptor sequences come from a man younger than 30 in good health.

This sequence joins TRBV7-3 and TRBJ1-2; no firm D call. V was clipped by 2 bases and J by 0 bases, with 4 bases between them. CDR1 and CDR2 (germline): SGHTA, FQGTGA. The CDR3 totals 13 residues. CDR3 bases: TGTGCCAGCAGCTTAGACACTAACTATGGCTACACCTTC. It specifies CASSLDTNYGYTF. Together with reference TRBV7-3 and TRBJ1-2, the CDR3 gives the full variable domain: GAGVSQTPSNKVTEKGKYVELRCDPISGHTALYWYRQSLGQGPEFLIYFQGTGAADDSGLPNDRFFAVRPEGSVSTLKIQRTERGDSAVYLCASSLDTNYGYTFGSGTRLTVV.

A single count supports this clone. The chain uses TRBV19 and TRBJ2-7; tentative D call: TRBD1 (6 bases). The V gene's germline CDR1 is LNHDA and CDR2 SQIVND (reference sequence). The CDR3 totals 14 residues. Trimming shortened V by 1 base and J by 4 bases, and 11 bases separated the two germline ends. The DNA for the CDR3 is TGTGCCAGTAGTATAGCCCTGGGGGCATACGAGCAGTACTTC. It encodes CASSIALGAYEQYF. Full variable domain (remainder filled in from reference TRBV19 and TRBJ2-7): DGGITQSPKYLFRKEGQNVTLSCEQNLNHDAMYWYRQDPGQGLRLIYYSQIVNDFQKGDIAEGYSVSREKKESFPLTVTSAQKNPTAFYLCASSIALGAYEQYFGPGTRLTVT.

The rearrangement joins TRBV20-1 to TRBJ1-1, with D uncertain. This CDR3 comprises 11 residues. V lost 7 bases to trimming and J lost 11 bases, with 17 bases between them. Looked up from germline, CDR1 is DFQATT and CDR2 is SNEGSKA (reference sequence). Written as DNA, the CDR3 is TGCAGTGTTCCGGCGGAGGGTTTTGCTTTCTTT. Protein product: CSVPAEGFAFF.

V gene TRBV10-3 combines with J gene TRBJ2-4; D gene ambiguous. The CDR3 spans 15 residues. V was cut by 3 bases and J by 6 bases, with 15 bases left in between. The V gene's germline CDR1 is ENHRY and CDR2 SYGVKD. CDR3 sequence: CAISDSGSDGNIQYF. As DNA, the CDR3 is TGTGCCATCAGTGATTCTGGGTCTGATGGAAACATTCAGTACTTC.

The J gene is TRBJ2-6, the V gene TRBV4-3, with no clear D. Germline-derived CDR1 and CDR2 are LGHNA and YSLEER. The V and J ends lost 4 bases and 1 base respectively, with 8 bases between them. CDR3 length: 15 residues. This chain's CDR3 is CASSPIRSGANVLTF. In DNA, the CDR3 is TGCGCCAGCAGCCCAATAAGGTCTGGGGCCAACGTCCTGACTTTC.

The V and J genes are TRBV13 and TRBJ2-3; 14 positions agree with TRBD2. V was pared by 5 bases and J by 1 base, with 5 bases of the junction left unmatched. The CDR3 has 17 amino acids. CDR1 PRHDT and CDR2 FYEKMQ come from the germline V gene (reference sequence). CDR3 coding DNA: TGTGCCAGCAGCAGACTAGCGGGGGGGCCGGGCACAGATACGCAGTATTTT. Amino acids: CASSRLAGGPGTDTQYF.

This clone is a singleton in its sample. The DNA for the CDR3 is TGTGCCAGCAGCTCCCCGGGACAAGGGGGCTATGGCTACACCTTC. Translating gives CASSSPGQGGYGYTF. The chain links TRBV7-9 to TRBJ1-2; D might be TRBD1 (6 bases). V was shortened by 4 bases and J by 4 bases, with 16 bases between the two germline ends. Germline CDR1 reads SEHNR; CDR2 reads FQNEAQ (reference sequence). The CDR3 is 15 amino acids.

The gene calls are TRBV7-9 and TRBJ2-7, with 7 nucleotides matching TRBD2. CDR1 SEHNR and CDR2 FQNEAQ come from the germline V gene (reference sequence). V trimming: 1 base; J trimming: 2 bases; junction bases outside the gene matches: 8. The CDR3 loop spans 16 amino acids. The DNA for the CDR3 is TGTGCCAGCAGCTTAGTTCCTAGCGGAGTCCCCTACGAGCAGTACTTC. Residues: CASSLVPSGVPYEQYF.

This clone is a singleton in its sample. This chain links TRBV9 with TRBJ1-1; 7 positions agree with TRBD1. Germline values: CDR1 SGDLS, CDR2 YYNGEE. The J segment lost 2 bases and the V segment lost 4 bases, leaving 8 bases of the junction unmatched. This CDR3 comprises 15 residues. The chain's CDR3 is CASSRTGTVNTEAFF. In nucleotides, the CDR3 is TGTGCCAGCAGCCGAACCGGGACAGTTAACACTGAAGCTTTCTTT.

Note on this clone: Other DNA sequences in the sample encode the same CDR3. The gene calls are TRBV5-4 and TRBJ2-1; 7 bases fit TRBD1. This CDR3 has 12 residues. The V segment lost 3 bases and the J segment 6 bases; nucleotides outside the gene matches: 0. Germline V gives CDR1 SGHNT, CDR2 YYREEE (reference sequence). The CDR3 nucleotides read TGTGCCAGCAGCTCAGGGGGCAATGAGCAGTTCTTC. Translating it yields CASSSGGNEQFF.

This clone came up once. The J gene is TRBJ2-3, the V gene TRBV7-9; TRBD2 aligns across 8 bases. The CDR3 contains 16 residues. CDR1 SEHNR and CDR2 FQNEAQ come from the germline V gene (reference sequence). The V segment lost 1 base and the J segment 2 bases; nucleotides outside the gene matches: 5. DNA for the CDR3: TGTGCCAGCAGCTTAGTTCTAGCGGGTAACACAGATACGCAGTATTTT. Translated: CASSLVLAGNTDTQYF.

This chain links TRBV10-1 with TRBJ2-7, with 13 nucleotides matching TRBD2. There are 15 residues in the CDR3. The V gene end was trimmed by 4 bases and the J gene end by 2 bases; junction bases not matched to a gene: 2. Germline CDR1 reads WNHNN; CDR2 reads SYGVQD (reference sequence). The CDR3 nucleotides are TGCGCCAGCAGTGGGACTAGCGGGAGAACCTACGAGCAGTACTTC. Translated, it gives CASSGTSGRTYEQYF.

This rearrangement joins TRBV5-4 to TRBJ1-2; a possible D gene is TRBD1 (5 bases). V shed 6 bases and J shed 5 bases, with 17 bases lying between them. Per the germline V gene, CDR1 is SGHNT and CDR2 is YYREEE (reference sequence). This CDR3 contains 14 residues. The CDR3 sequence is CASKLHGGGYGYTF. CDR3 nucleotides: TGTGCCAGCAAGCTTCACGGCGGGGGATATGGCTACACCTTC. Full variable domain (remainder filled in from reference TRBV5-4 and TRBJ1-2): ETGVTQSPTHLIKTRGQQVTLRCSSQSGHNTVSWYQQALGQGPQFIFQYYREEENGRGNFPPRFSGLQFPNYSSELNVNALELDDSALYLCASKLHGGGYGYTFGSGTRLTVV.

J is TRBJ1-2 and V is TRBV5-6; tentatively, D is TRBD1 (6 bases). Germline values: CDR1 SGHDT, CDR2 YYEEEE. V was pared by 0 bases and J by 4 bases, with 13 bases between. The length of the CDR3 is 15 residues. The CDR3 DNA reads as TGTGCCAGCAGCTTGGCACAAACGACAGGCTATGGCTACACCTTC. The encoded protein is CASSLAQTTGYGYTF.

V gene TRBV9 combines with J gene TRBJ2-7; 7 nucleotides align to TRBD1. From germline, CDR1 is SGDLS and CDR2 YYNGEE. The CDR3 is 14 residues long. V lost 3 bases and J lost 3; bases outside the gene matches: 6. The CDR3 reads CASSATGQDYEQYF. The CDR3 DNA reads TGTGCCAGCAGCGCGACAGGGCAGGACTACGAGCAGTACTTC.

The chain carries TRBV11-2 and TRBJ2-7, with 9 nucleotides matching TRBD1. V lost 3 bases, J lost 5 bases, and 17 bases stayed unmatched. CDR1 SGHAT and CDR2 FQNNGV come from the germline V gene. This CDR3 contains 18 residues. The CDR3 here is CASSFNTRGQGGWHEQYF. DNA for the CDR3: TGTGCCAGCAGCTTTAACACCCGGGGACAGGGTGGATGGCACGAGCAGTACTTC. Together with reference TRBV11-2 and TRBJ2-7, the CDR3 gives the full variable domain: EAGVAQSPRYKIIEKRQSVAFWCNPISGHATLYWYQQILGQGPKLLIQFQNNGVVDDSQLPKDRFSAERLKGVDSTLKIQPAKLEDSAVYLCASSFNTRGQGGWHEQYFGPGTRLTVT.

This clone has a single count. The chain combines TRBV7-8 with TRBJ2-5; D remains ambiguous. Trimming pared 5 bases from V and 2 bases from J, leaving 21 bases between. This CDR3 has 17 amino acids. Per germline, CDR1 SGHVS and CDR2 FQNEAQ. The CDR3: CASSPTSPADTQETQYF. In nucleotides, the CDR3 is TGTGCCAGCAGCCCGACCTCTCCAGCAGATACTCAAGAGACCCAGTACTTC.

This chain uses TRBV2 with TRBJ1-5; D unresolved. Germline V gene data show CDR1 as SNHLY and CDR2 as FYNNEI. The CDR3 has 13 amino acids. The V and J ends lost 6 bases and 3 bases respectively, with 9 bases between them. CDR3 bases: TGTGCCAGCAGCAAACTAGTCAATCAGCCCCAGCATTTT. It yields the protein CASSKLVNQPQHF.

The CDR3 protein is CASSLPESGYTF. DNA for the CDR3: TGTGCCAGCAGCTTACCAGAGTCAGGCTACACCTTC. The V call is TRBV7-9, the J call TRBJ1-2; D is uncertain. This CDR3 contains 12 residues. Trimming cost V 2 bases and J 8 bases, with 9 bases left between them. CDR1 and CDR2 from the germline V gene are SEHNR and FQNEAQ (reference sequence).

This chain uses TRBV10-2 with TRBJ2-7; possible D gene TRBD1, 6 bases. With 6 bases removed from V and 3 bases from J, the gap between germline ends came to 15 bases. This CDR3 spans 14 amino acids. Per germline, CDR1 WSHSY and CDR2 SAAADI. CDR3 residues: CASSLEQGFYEQYF. The CDR3 nucleotides are TGCGCCAGCAGCCTCGAACAGGGCTTCTACGAGCAGTACTTC.

This rearrangement joins TRBV27 to TRBJ2-6; D unresolved. In germline, CDR1 is MNHEY, CDR2 SMNVEV (reference sequence). Trimming took 5 bases from V and 0 from J, leaving 8 bases between them. The CDR3 runs 15 residues. The CDR3 coding sequence is TGTGCCAGCAGTACACTGCTCTCTGGGGCCAACGTCCTGACTTTC. Protein product: CASSTLLSGANVLTF.

The chain uses TRBV4-1 and TRBJ1-6; TRBD1 matches 9 bases. Germline CDR1 is MGHRA and CDR2 is YSYEKL. V was clipped by 4 bases and J by 3 bases; unmatched bases: 10. The CDR3 loop spans 18 amino acids. The CDR3 sequence: CASSPETGTGYYNSPLHF. CDR3 DNA: TGCGCCAGCAGCCCTGAGACCGGGACAGGGTACTATAATTCACCCCTCCACTTT.

This rearrangement joins TRBV29-1 to TRBJ2-1; D may match TRBD1 or TRBD2 (7 bases each). Looked up from germline, CDR1 is SQVTM and CDR2 is ANQGSEA. V dropped 7 bases and J dropped 5 bases, with 21 bases sitting between them. This CDR3 spans 15 amino acids. Written as DNA, the CDR3 is TGCAGCGGCAGCGGGGCACAGGGGAGGGACAATGAGCAGTTCTTC. Translated: CSGSGAQGRDNEQFF.

Turning to this clone: In the same sample, other DNA sequences code for this CDR3. The rearrangement links TRBV7-9 to TRBJ1-5, with D uncertain. Per the germline V gene, CDR1 is SEHNR and CDR2 is FQNEAQ (reference sequence). Trimming removed 1 base from V and 7 bases from J, with 5 bases in between. This CDR3 region has 12 residues. Here the CDR3 DNA reads TGTGCCAGCAGCTTAGATAGCCAGCCCCAGCATTTT. As protein: CASSLDSQPQHF.

The chain couples TRBV27 to TRBJ2-4, with D perhaps matching TRBD2 (6 bases). Trimming shortened V by 7 bases and J by 4 bases, and 11 bases separated the two germline ends. Germline loops: CDR1 MNHEY, CDR2 SMNVEV (reference sequence). The CDR3 consists of 13 residues. CDR3 nucleotides: TGTGCCAGCATGGACGGGACTAAAAACATTCAGTACTTC. Its protein is CASMDGTKNIQYF.

This clone was recorded once. Other DNA sequences in this specimen translate into the identical CDR3. The rearrangement uses TRBV5-8 and TRBJ2-5, with 7 positions matching TRBD1. Germline V lookup: CDR1 SGHTS, CDR2 YDEGEE. The junction had 1 base not matched to a gene; V was cut back by 0 bases and J by 2 bases. This CDR3 contains 14 residues. CDR3 nucleotides: TGTGCCAGCAGCTTGGGACAGGGACAAGAGACCCAGTACTTC. Its protein is CASSLGQGQETQYF.

The V and J genes are TRBV7-6 and TRBJ1-2, with 7 nucleotides matching TRBD1. Germline CDR1 reads SGHVS; CDR2 reads FNYEAQ. CDR3 size: 13 residues. The V and J ends lost 0 bases and 6 bases, in that order; junction bases with no gene match: 1. CDR3: CASSLATGNGYTF. DNA for the CDR3: TGTGCCAGCAGCTTAGCGACAGGGAATGGCTACACCTTC.

The gene calls are TRBV5-1 and TRBJ2-5, with no clear D. The CDR3 is made up of 11 amino acids. Trimming removed 4 bases at V and 3 bases at J, with 4 bases between. Germline CDR1 is SGHRS and CDR2 is YFSETQ. The CDR3: CASSREETQYF. For the CDR3, the DNA is TGCGCCAGCAGCCGCGAAGAGACCCAGTACTTC.

The CDR3 region is CASSLKGQGVLWEQYF. The CDR3 region has the DNA TGTGCCAGCAGTTTAAAGGGTCAGGGGGTTTTGTGGGAGCAGTACTTC. This rearrangement joins TRBV27 to TRBJ2-7; 7 positions agree with TRBD1. Germline V lookup: CDR1 MNHEY, CDR2 SMNVEV (reference sequence). The CDR3 length is 16 residues. The V segment lost 2 bases and the J segment 7 bases; nucleotides outside the gene matches: 14.